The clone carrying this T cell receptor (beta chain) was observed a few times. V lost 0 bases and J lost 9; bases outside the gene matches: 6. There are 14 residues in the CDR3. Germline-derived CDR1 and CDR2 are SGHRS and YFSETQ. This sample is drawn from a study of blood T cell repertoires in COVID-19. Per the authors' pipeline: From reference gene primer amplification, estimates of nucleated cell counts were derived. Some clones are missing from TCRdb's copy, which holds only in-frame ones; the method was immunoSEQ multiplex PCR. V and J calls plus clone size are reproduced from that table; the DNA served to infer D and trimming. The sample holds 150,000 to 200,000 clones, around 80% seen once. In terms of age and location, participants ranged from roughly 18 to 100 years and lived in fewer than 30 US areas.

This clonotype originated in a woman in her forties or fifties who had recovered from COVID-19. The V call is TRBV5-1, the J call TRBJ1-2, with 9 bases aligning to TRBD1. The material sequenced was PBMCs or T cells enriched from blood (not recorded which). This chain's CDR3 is CASSLGDRVRSYTF. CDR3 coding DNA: TGCGCCAGCAGCTTGGGGGACAGGGTTAGGAGCTACACCTTC.